This TCR beta chain was observed in a study of blood T cells in healthy people across ages. Study-wide results and limits: Shifts in expanded clonotypes may have been confounded by donor CMV status, which was unknown.

A second PCR of about 7 to 11 cycles used a sample-barcoded 5' primer and a J-beta primer mix. TCRdb independently ran MiXCR on the 5' RACE reads; one entry per CDR3 protein. The sample lists 650,000 to 1,000,000 distinct CDR3 sequences; 46% were seen once. For this clonotype: Its antigen is undetermined.

The sequenced sample was blood. The receptor was isolated from an elderly man in good health.

The CDR3 DNA follows: TGTGCCAGCAGCTTAGGGGCCCAGAGAGACATTCAGTACTTC. Its protein is CASSLGAQRDIQYF. This chain uses TRBV7-8 with TRBJ2-4; D remains unclear. The CDR3 totals 14 residues. Germline lookup yields CDR1 SGHVS and CDR2 FQNEAQ. Trimming stripped 1 base from V and 8 bases from J, with 12 bases between.